This T cell receptor beta chain originates from a study of neurological immune-mediated disorders. Ten or more counts support this clonotype. The starting material, 2 million PBMCs stored at -80 C, gave rise to the unsorted libraries. The cDNA was generated through 5'RACE incorporating 10-nucleotide random UMIs. TCRdb reprocessed the 5' RACE reads via MiXCR and lists one record per CDR3 protein. The sample has fewer than 35,000 distinct CDR3 sequences, around 4.5% seen once. The CDR3 has 15 amino acids. Trimming shortened V by 0 bases and J by 1 base, and 9 bases separated the two germline ends. The V gene's germline CDR1 is SGDLS and CDR2 YYNGEE.

The rearrangement uses TRBV9 and TRBJ2-3; D gene ambiguous. Specimen: PBMCs. The clonotype comes from a man younger than 30 in good health. CDR3 amino acids: CASSVGGGGTDTQYF. CDR3 coding DNA: TGTGCCAGCAGCGTAGGGGGTGGTGGCACAGATACGCAGTATTTT. Full variable domain (remainder filled in from reference TRBV9 and TRBJ2-3): DSGVTQTPKHLITATGQRVTLRCSPRSGDLSVYWYQQSLDQGLQFLIQYYNGEERAKGNILERFSAQQFPDLHSELNLSSLELGDSALYFCASSVGGGGTDTQYFGPGTRLTVL.